This TCR beta chain was captured by sequencing in a study of STAT3 mutations in large granular lymphocyte leukemia. Study background: More than half of T-LGLL patients received immunosuppressive therapy.

Repertoires were generated with immunoSEQ multiplex PCR, while TCRdb's copy carries only in-frame clones and drops some. The data contain about 3,100 clones, roughly 70% of them seen just once; the ten biggest clones take up 16%. The germline CDR1 and CDR2 sequences are SEHNR and FQNEAQ (reference sequence). The CDR3 length is 15 residues. V was pared by 0 bases and J by 5 bases, with 3 bases of the junction left unmatched. General study points: Every T-LGLL patient had at least one immunodominant TCRbeta clonotype.

Concerning this clone: As yet, its antigen is unknown.

Specimen: peripheral blood mononuclear cells. The V gene is TRBV7-9, the J gene TRBJ1-4; 7 bases line up with TRBD1. This clonotype originated in a woman aged 40 to 49 with T-cell large granular lymphocyte leukemia. Some clones in this sample may be carry-over from other donors' samples. The CDR3 sequence is CASSLATGPNEKLFF. In DNA form, the CDR3 reads TGTGCCAGCAGCTTAGCGACAGGGCCCAATGAAAAACTGTTTTTT.